This is a list of T cell receptor beta chains from one sample in a study of cytomegalovirus exposure and HLA in healthy donors. Profiling relied on immunoSEQ multiplex PCR, and the TCRdb table lists in-frame clones only, not all of them. The table has just over 150,000 clones, around 74% seen once. The sample comprised PBMCs. These receptors all stem from a female donor in good health and CMV-seronegative. Both conserved end residues are part of each CDR3. A D gene is named only where the DNA matches it firmly. Not every row has a clone size; where given, it reads once, few, many or a size class.

D	V	size	J	DNA	CDR3
TRBD2	TRBV27	-	TRBJ2-5	TGTGCCAGCAGTTTATACCCCGGGGGGGCAACTCAAGAGACCCAGTACTTC	CASSLYPGGATQETQYF
-	TRBV18	-	TRBJ1-1	TGTGCCAGCTACTTGACAGAGAACACTGAAGCTTTCTTT	CASYLTENTEAFF
-	TRBV5-3	-	TRBJ1-1	TGTGCCAGAAGCAACCGGGGCCCCGGGGGAAACACTGAAGCTTTCTTT	CARSNRGPGGNTEAFF
TRBD2	TRBV5-1	few	TRBJ2-1	TGCGCCAGCAGCTTAATCGCGGGAGACTACAATGAGCAGTTCTTC	CASSLIAGDYNEQFF
-	TRBV6-5	-	TRBJ1-5	TGTGCCAGCAGTGGGAGACGGGCGGATCAGCCCCAGCATTTT	CASSGRRADQPQHF
-	TRBV6-5	-	TRBJ2-7	TGTGCCAGCAGTTCCCCGCAGGGGAATGCCTACGAGCAGTACTTC	CASSSPQGNAYEQYF
TRBD2	TRBV30	-	TRBJ2-1	TGTGCCTGGAGTGCCCCTAGCGGGGGGGCCAATGAGCAGTTCTTC	CAWSAPSGGANEQFF
-	TRBV28	-	TRBJ2-7	TGTGCCAGCAGTTTATTGGGAACAGGTTCCTACGAGCAGTACTTC	CASSLLGTGSYEQYF
-	TRBV30	-	TRBJ1-1	TGTGCCTGGACTCGGTCTATGAACACTGAAGCTTTCTTT	CAWTRSMNTEAFF
TRBD2	TRBV10-2	few	TRBJ2-5	TGCGCCAGCACGGCTAGCGGACTCCAAGAGACCCAGTACTTC	CASTASGLQETQYF
-	TRBV29-1	-	TRBJ1-2	TGCAGCGTTGTCGACAGCTTCTTCTATGGCTACACCTTC	CSVVDSFFYGYTF
-	TRBV25-1	-	TRBJ1-1	TGTGCCAGCAGTGAATCAAGGGGAATCCTGAACACTGAAGCTTTCTTT	CASSESRGILNTEAFF
-	TRBV19	-	TRBJ1-4	TGTGCCACCTGGGCCCCAACTAATGAAAAACTGTTTTTT	CATWAPTNEKLFF
TRBD1	TRBV19	once	TRBJ1-2	TGTGCCAGTACCCTCCGGGACAGACCCTATGGCTACACCTTC	CASTLRDRPYGYTF
-	TRBV5-1	-	TRBJ2-5	TGCGCCAGCAGCGTACGTCAGGGTACTGGAGAGACCCAGTACTTC	CASSVRQGTGETQYF
-	TRBV6-4	-	TRBJ2-2	TGTGCCAGCAGTGAAGCGGCCACCGGGGAGCTGTTTTTT	CASSEAATGELFF
TRBD2	TRBV11-1	few	TRBJ2-7	TGTGCCAGCAGCTTAGCCGCTAGCGGCTACGAGCAGTACTTC	CASSLAASGYEQYF
-	TRBV30	once	TRBJ1-6	TGTGCCTGGGCCCCAGGGCCGTCACCCCTCCACTTT	CAWAPGPSPLHF
-	TRBV5-4	-	TRBJ2-1	TGTGCCAGCAGCTCCGCACTAGCTCAGGAGCAGTTCTTC	CASSSALAQEQFF
TRBD1	TRBV9	-	TRBJ2-3	TGTGCCAGCAGCCCCGCCCGTGGGACAGGGGCGACTATTAGCACAGATACGCAGTATTTT	CASSPARGTGATISTDTQYF
TRBD1	TRBV19	-	TRBJ1-1	TGTGCCAGTAGTACCTCCTGGACAGGCCACACTGAAGCTTTCTTT	CASSTSWTGHTEAFF
-	TRBV30	-	TRBJ1-1	TGTGCCTGGAGTGCTATCTTTCCTTTCATGAACACTGAAGCTTTCTTT	CAWSAIFPFMNTEAFF
TRBD1	TRBV30	-	TRBJ1-2	TGTGCCTGGGGACAGGGCGAATGGTATGGCTACACCTTC	CAWGQGEWYGYTF
-	TRBV7-9	-	TRBJ1-5	TGTGCCAGCACCCCAGAGGGTGTACAAATGACGCAGCCCCAGCATTTT	CASTPEGVQMTQPQHF
-	TRBV5-8	-	TRBJ2-2	TGTGCCAGCGGTCCAGGGGTTATCCTTTCTAACACCGGGGAGCTGTTTTTT	CASGPGVILSNTGELFF
TRBD2	TRBV2	once	TRBJ2-7	TGTGCCAGCATAGCGGGAGGCTACGAGCAGTACTTC	CASIAGGYEQYF
TRBD2	TRBV7-3	-	TRBJ2-1	TGTGCCAGCAGCTTAACGGAAACTAGCGGGAGGGGTGAGCAGTTCTTC	CASSLTETSGRGEQFF
-	TRBV2	-	TRBJ1-1	TGTGCCAGCAGTGGACAAATTAACGGGAACACTGAAGCTTTCTTT	CASSGQINGNTEAFF
-	TRBV4-2	few	TRBJ1-2	TGTGCCAGCAGCCAACCCGGGACATATGGCTACACCTTC	CASSQPGTYGYTF
TRBD1	TRBV15	-	TRBJ1-6	TGTGCCACCAGCAGTTTCGACAGGGGTAATTCACCCCTCCACTTT	CATSSFDRGNSPLHF
-	TRBV10-3	-	TRBJ2-3	TGTGCCATCAGTGAACAAGCGGACACAGATACGCAGTATTTT	CAISEQADTDTQYF